The 30 T cell receptor beta chains below come from one sample, sequenced in a study of cytomegalovirus exposure and HLA in healthy donors (dated by TCRdb to 2015 to 2018). Libraries were built with the immunoSEQ multiplex PCR assay. A mixture of 60 forward primers for TCR Vbeta segments and 13 reverse primers for TCR Jbeta segments was used in the multiplex PCR. TCRdb provides this immuneACCESS table in a form limited to in-frame rearrangements. Some clones are lacking; in checked studies, under half of them reflect an unresolved V gene, and why the rest are absent is not known. Recorded for this sample are roughly 190,000 clones; 81% of them occurred a single time. Approximately 2% of the sample is in the top ten clones. Sequenced: PBMCs. The receptors come from a man between 18 and 35 years old in good health and CMV-seronegative.

The sample holds a few counts of this clone. The CDR3 loop reads CASSLDQGNEQFF. The CDR3 region has the DNA TGCGCCAGCAGCTTGGACCAGGGCAATGAGCAGTTCTTC. The rearrangement joins TRBV5-1 to TRBJ2-1; perhaps TRBD1 as D (5 bases). V lost 0 bases and J 6 bases, leaving 7 bases between the germline ends. Germline V gene sequence: CDR1 SGHRS, CDR2 YFSETQ. The CDR3 loop spans 13 amino acids.

The chain carries TRBV28 and TRBJ1-5; 7 bases are shared with TRBD1. V dropped 5 bases and J dropped 0; count of bases not matched to a gene: 10. This CDR3 region has 17 residues. Germline CDR1 reads MDHEN; CDR2 reads SYDVKM. As DNA, the CDR3 is TGTGCCAGCAGTCCGTCCTTTACAGGGGATAGCAATCAGCCCCAGCATTTT. Translated: CASSPSFTGDSNQPQHF.

The chain couples TRBV10-1 to TRBJ2-5; 7 nucleotides agree with TRBD1. CDR1 is WNHNN, CDR2 SYGVQD, per germline (reference sequence). This CDR3 region has 16 residues. Trimming cost V 5 bases and J 1 base; bases outside gene matches: 10. In nucleotides, the CDR3 is TGCGCCAGCAGTCCCTTTATAGGGACAGCCCAAGAGACCCAGTACTTC. It codes for CASSPFIGTAQETQYF.

In its sample, this clone was seen a few times. This sequence joins TRBV27 and TRBJ2-1, with D maybe TRBD1 (5 bases). This CDR3 is built from 14 residues. Germline V gene sequence: CDR1 MNHEY, CDR2 SMNVEV (reference sequence). V dropped 3 bases and J dropped 7 bases, with 13 bases sitting between them. The CDR3 protein is CASSLDNPVNEQFF. The CDR3 region has the DNA TGTGCCAGCAGTTTGGACAACCCGGTAAATGAGCAGTTCTTC.

This clone was detected a few times. This sequence joins TRBV29-1 and TRBJ2-5; 7 nucleotides align to TRBD1. The V and J ends lost 8 bases and 1 base, in that order; junction bases with no gene match: 4. This CDR3 is 12 amino acids long. Germline CDR1 and CDR2: SQVTM and ANQGSEA. The chain's CDR3 is CSLRTGQETQYF. The CDR3 DNA reads as TGCAGCCTACGGACAGGCCAAGAGACCCAGTACTTC.

In regard to this clone: The junction shows a germline mismatch at one end, possibly a read error. The V gene is TRBV7-7, the J gene TRBJ1-5; D not resolved. The CDR3 loop spans 13 amino acids. Germline V gene data show CDR1 as SSHAT and CDR2 as FNYEAQ (reference sequence). CDR3 sequence (DNA): TGTGCTAGCAGCTTAGGGTTTCGGGAGCCCCAGCATTTT. Residues: CASSLGFREPQHF.

The chain couples TRBV28 to TRBJ2-7, with 7 nucleotides matching TRBD2. The CDR3 runs to 14 residues. The V and J ends lost 1 base and 13 bases, in that order; junction bases with no gene match: 13. Germline CDR1 is MDHEN and CDR2 is SYDVKM. CDR3 DNA: TGTGCCAGCAGTTTATCGGCCCTTCGGGCGGGAGAATACTTC. Its translation: CASSLSALRAGEYF.

This clone was detected once. This chain connects TRBV6-5 to TRBJ1-1; D is unresolved. Looked up from germline, CDR1 is MNHEY and CDR2 is SVGAGI. Trimming took 0 bases from V and 2 from J, leaving 10 bases between them. CDR3 length: 15 amino acids. The CDR3 here is CASSYSIGANTEAFF. The CDR3 DNA sequence: TGTGCCAGCAGTTACTCTATCGGAGCTAACACTGAAGCTTTCTTT.

CDR3 coding DNA: TGCGCCAGCAGCCAAGAGGGTACCGGGACAACGAACACTGAAGCTTTCTTT. Translated, it gives CASSQEGTGTTNTEAFF. The chain is built from TRBV4-3 and TRBJ1-1, with D perhaps TRBD1 (6 bases). Germline lookup yields CDR1 LGHNA and CDR2 YSLEER. This CDR3 spans 17 amino acids. The ends were cut back, 0 bases at V and 1 base at J, with 15 bases in the middle.

To note about this clone: Sequence at one end of the junction differs from germline and may be a read error. CDR3 region: CASSSRTGVDERFF. In DNA, the CDR3 is TGTGCCAGCAGCTCTCGGACAGGGGTGGATGAGCGGTTCTTC. The chain combines TRBV11-2 with TRBJ2-1, with 9 bases fitting TRBD1. Germline CDR1 SGHAT, CDR2 FQNNGV. The CDR3 runs to 14 residues.

The gene calls are TRBV18 and TRBJ1-5, with 7 bases lining up with TRBD1. The CDR3 covers 16 residues. CDR1 and CDR2 from the germline V gene are KGHSH and LQKENI. The ends lost 3 bases at V and 0 bases at J; junction bases unmatched: 5. CDR3 in DNA: TGTGCCAGCTCACCCACGGGACAGCTTAGCAATCAGCCCCAGCATTTT. This codes for CASSPTGQLSNQPQHF.

As DNA, the CDR3 is TGTGCCAGCAGCCCTGGGCAGGGGGTATCCTACGAGCAGTACTTC. Amino acids: CASSPGQGVSYEQYF. This chain connects TRBV9 to TRBJ2-7; TRBD1 matches at 7 bases. Per the germline V gene, CDR1 is SGDLS and CDR2 is YYNGEE. Losses at the gene ends were 4 bases for V and 1 base for J; bases not matched to a gene: 8. The CDR3 is made up of 15 amino acids.

The table lists this clone with a count of one. One junction end disagrees with the germline gene, perhaps due to a read error. The rearrangement uses TRBV27 and TRBJ1-2; TRBD1 matches at 7 bases. Per germline, CDR1 MNHEY and CDR2 SMNVEV (reference sequence). This CDR3 has 15 residues. As DNA, the CDR3 is TGTGCCAGCAGTTTAACCGCGGGACAGCACTATGACTACACCTTC. It codes for CASSLTAGQHYDYTF.

The genes are TRBV7-9 and TRBJ2-3, with a possible D match to TRBD1 (6 bases). The CDR3 covers 16 residues. The germline V and J ends were trimmed by 0 bases and 3 bases, with 13 bases remaining between them. CDR1 and CDR2 (germline): SEHNR, FQNEAQ (reference sequence). Here the CDR3 DNA reads TGTGCCAGCAGCTTAGCTGCGAACAGGGATACAGATACGCAGTATTTT. Protein product: CASSLAANRDTDTQYF. Based on the CDR3 plus reference TRBV7-9 and TRBJ2-3, the full variable domain is DTGVSQNPRHKITKRGQNVTFRCDPISEHNRLYWYRQTLGQGPEFLTYFQNEAQLEKSRLLSDRFSAERPKGSFSTLEIQRTEQGDSAMYLCASSLAANRDTDTQYFGPGTRLTVL.

V gene TRBV19 combines with J gene TRBJ2-5, with TRBD2 identical over 9 bases. With V trimmed by 6 bases and J by 4 bases, 6 bases remained unmatched. The CDR3 spans 14 residues. Germline V gene data show CDR1 as LNHDA and CDR2 as SQIVND (reference sequence). CDR3 region: CASRPGLAGETQYF. CDR3 DNA: TGTGCCAGTAGGCCGGGACTAGCCGGAGAGACCCAGTACTTC.

The chain links TRBV21-1 to TRBJ1-5; the table's D call, TRBD1, was not checked against the DNA. TRBV21-1 is labeled a pseudogene. The CDR3 contains 17 residues. The CDR3 sequence: CASSKLGRGVDSQPQHF. DNA for the CDR3: TGTGCCAGCAGCAAACTCGGCAGGGGGGTTGACAGTCAGCCCCAGCATTTT.

The chain has TRBV2 and TRBJ1-4; D is unclear. This CDR3 has 17 amino acids. Germline lookup yields CDR1 SNHLY and CDR2 FYNNEI. V dropped 5 bases and J dropped 6 bases, with 22 bases sitting between them. The chain's CDR3 is CASSSLPYPGFDEKLFF. The CDR3 DNA sequence: TGTGCCAGCAGTTCACTACCTTACCCTGGATTCGATGAAAAACTGTTTTTT.

Only a few counts were recorded for this clone. As DNA, the CDR3 is TGTGCCAGCAACCCTTGGGGAGCGGGAAACTACAATGAGCAGTTCTTC. Its protein product is CASNPWGAGNYNEQFF. The chain uses TRBV28 and TRBJ2-1, with 7 bases fitting TRBD2. Germline loops: CDR1 MDHEN, CDR2 SYDVKM. CDR3 length equals 16 residues. With V trimmed by 7 bases and J by 3 bases, 12 bases remained unmatched.

The J gene is TRBJ1-3, the V gene TRBV5-1; D is ambiguous. This CDR3 contains 13 residues. V was trimmed by 5 bases and J by 4 bases, leaving 10 bases between them. Germline-derived CDR1 and CDR2 are SGHRS and YFSETQ. The CDR3 loop is CASRLWQGNTIYF. The DNA of the CDR3 is TGCGCCAGCAGATTGTGGCAGGGAAACACCATATATTTT.

The chain has TRBV6-5 and TRBJ2-3; D is unclear. The germline CDR1 and CDR2 sequences are MNHEY and SVGAGI. Trimming took 0 bases from V and 5 from J, leaving 6 bases between them. CDR3 size: 13 residues. The CDR3 sequence: CASSYSSGDTQYF. The CDR3 region has the DNA TGTGCCAGCAGTTACTCGAGTGGAGATACGCAGTATTTT.

The rearrangement joins TRBV11-2 to TRBJ2-7; TRBD2 is a possible D gene (5 bases). Per the germline V gene, CDR1 is SGHAT and CDR2 is FQNNGV. The CDR3 runs 13 residues. Trimming cost V 3 bases and J 3 bases, with 9 bases left between them. For the CDR3, the DNA is TGTGCCAGCAGCTTTGGGAGAGTCTACGAGCAGTACTTC. This codes for CASSFGRVYEQYF.

The chain combines TRBV23-1 with TRBJ2-1, with TRBD2 as a possible D gene (5 bases). TRBV23-1 is recorded as an ORF, its role being uncertain. Trimming cost V 6 bases and J 5 bases, with 11 bases left between them. The length of the CDR3 is 13 residues. DNA for the CDR3: TGCGCCAGCAGCCAAAGCGGTGACAATGAGCAGTTCTTC. Amino acid sequence: CASSQSGDNEQFF.

The chain joins TRBV5-4 to TRBJ2-7, with TRBD1 identical over 7 bases. The CDR3 is 14 amino acids. Per germline, CDR1 SGHNT and CDR2 YYREEE (reference sequence). The V gene end was trimmed by 0 bases and the J gene end by 2 bases; junction bases not matched to a gene: 2. The CDR3 sequence: CASSLDQGAYEQYF. The CDR3 DNA reads as TGTGCCAGCAGCTTGGACCAGGGGGCCTACGAGCAGTACTTC.

The gene calls are TRBV4-1 and TRBJ2-7; 12 bases fit TRBD2. This CDR3 region has 18 residues. Per germline, CDR1 MGHRA and CDR2 YSYEKL. With V trimmed by 0 bases and J by 2 bases, 8 bases remained unmatched. CDR3 sequence reads: CASSQEWGLAGGTYEQYF. The DNA of the CDR3 is TGCGCCAGCAGCCAAGAATGGGGCCTAGCGGGAGGGACCTACGAGCAGTACTTC.

The chain links TRBV4-3 to TRBJ1-4, with unresolved D. Germline V CDR1 and CDR2: LGHNA, YSLEER. The V end was cut by 2 bases, the J end by 2 bases, with 9 bases between. The CDR3 is made up of 15 amino acids. The CDR3 here is CASSQTGRTNEKLFF. The DNA for the CDR3 is TGCGCCAGCAGCCAAACCGGGAGGACTAATGAAAAACTGTTTTTT.

The J gene is TRBJ2-7, the V gene TRBV18, with 8 positions matching TRBD1. Germline CDR1 reads KGHSH; CDR2 reads LQKENI. The CDR3 is 15 amino acids. With 3 bases clipped from V and 4 bases from J, the junction kept 8 bases outside the gene matches. CDR3: CASSPRDRSKYEQYF. In nucleotides, the CDR3 is TGTGCCAGCTCACCCCGGGACAGGTCTAAGTACGAGCAGTACTTC. The whole variable domain, remainder taken from reference TRBV18 and TRBJ2-7, is NAGVMQNPRHLVRRRGQEARLRCSPMKGHSHVYWYRQLPEEGLKFMVYLQKENIIDESGMPKERFSAEFPKEGPSILRIQQVVRGDSAAYFCASSPRDRSKYEQYFGPGTRLTVT.

The chain carries TRBV6-1 and TRBJ2-7; perhaps TRBD1 as D (5 bases). Germline-derived CDR1 and CDR2 are MNHNS and SASEGT. Between the trimmed V and J ends, which lost 8 bases and 1 base, there was a span of 6 bases. CDR3 size: 11 residues. The CDR3: CASGASYEQYF. The CDR3 DNA reads as TGTGCCAGCGGGGCTTCCTACGAGCAGTACTTC.

The chain employs TRBV7-3 and TRBJ2-6, with 10 bases identical to TRBD1. CDR1 and CDR2 (germline): SGHTA, FQGTGA. The CDR3 is made up of 18 amino acids. V lost 1 base and J lost 1; bases outside the gene matches: 4. CDR3: CASSLKGTGVSGANVLTF. In nucleotides, the CDR3 is TGTGCCAGCAGCTTAAAAGGGACAGGGGTGTCTGGGGCCAACGTCCTGACTTTC.

The V and J genes are TRBV30 and TRBJ2-5; possibly TRBD2 for D (6 bases). Germline V gene lookup returns CDR1 GTSNPN and CDR2 SVGIG (reference sequence). The CDR3 loop spans 11 amino acids. Trimming took 5 bases from V and 5 from J, leaving 9 bases between them. CDR3 in amino acids: CAWGGSETQYF. DNA for the CDR3: TGTGCCTGGGGGGGGAGCGAGACCCAGTACTTC.

The chain has TRBV7-2 and TRBJ2-7; the D gene is possibly TRBD2 (6 bases). Between the trimmed V and J ends, which lost 2 bases and 10 bases, there was a span of 18 bases. Germline V gene data show CDR1 as SGHTA and CDR2 as FQGNSA. This CDR3 is built from 14 residues. The CDR3, as DNA: TGTGCCAGCAGCTTACGGGAGTGGGGCGCTGAACAGTACTTC. Translating it yields CASSLREWGAEQYF.